This entry lists 22 T cell receptor beta chains sequenced from one sample in a study of T cells expressing NK-cell markers. TCRdb reprocessed the 5' RACE reads; each CDR3 protein has one entry and no DNA is given. The sample table sets out more than 250,000 distinct CDR3 sequences. Material for sequencing was blood T cells: a sorted CD56 or NKG2C T cell subset, CD4+ or CD8+ T cells, or bulk PBMC T cells (not recorded which). The receptors were sampled from a man younger than 30 in good health.

V and J are TRBV18 and TRBJ2-5; TCRdb lists TRBD1, though no DNA is available to test this call. The CDR3 extends over 13 amino acids. Germline CDR1 reads KGHSH; CDR2 reads LQKENI. The CDR3 sequence: CASSGTDQETQYF.

The J gene is TRBJ2-7, the V gene TRBV7-3; TCRdb indicates TRBD1, and absent DNA this call remains unverified. The CDR3 extends over 12 amino acids. Germline CDR1 and CDR2: SGHTA and FQGTGA. This chain's CDR3 is CASTTPPGEQYF.

V gene TRBV5-1 combines with J gene TRBJ2-3; TCRdb proposes TRBD2, but this gene call is untestable without DNA. This CDR3 is 17 amino acids long. CDR1 SGHRS and CDR2 YFSETQ come from the germline V gene. CDR3 residues: CASSLGLLAGVGDTQYF.

The CDR3 region is CASSTLGQSRTDTQYF. The chain uses TRBV18 and TRBJ2-3; lacking DNA, the TRBD1 call made by TCRdb goes unchecked. The germline gives CDR1 KGHSH, CDR2 LQKENI. This CDR3 is built from 16 residues.

The V call is TRBV29-1, the J call TRBJ1-5. The CDR3 sequence is 13 residues long. Germline loops: CDR1 SQVTM, CDR2 ANQGSEA. The CDR3 reads CSVGGGGNQPQHF.

The genes are TRBV25-1 and TRBJ2-7; TCRdb lists TRBD1, though no DNA is available to test this call. Germline V CDR1 and CDR2: MGHDK, SYGVNS. CDR3 length equals 15 residues. The CDR3 sequence is CASSDWRTGTYEQYF.

The chain joins TRBV7-2 to TRBJ2-2; as DNA is missing, the TRBD1 call by TCRdb cannot be tested. The CDR3 runs to 15 residues. CDR1 is SGHTA, CDR2 FQGNSA, per germline. This chain's CDR3 is CASRPGTGFTGELFF.

CDR3 sequence reads: CASSPRVSNTEAFF. The rearrangement uses TRBV7-8 and TRBJ1-1. CDR1 is SGHVS, CDR2 FQNEAQ, per germline. The CDR3 has 14 residues.

This chain connects TRBV6-5 to TRBJ2-5; TCRdb proposes TRBD1, but this gene call is untestable without DNA. The CDR3 runs to 14 residues. The germline V gene has CDR1 MNHEY and CDR2 SVGAGI. The CDR3 is CASKGRGEVETQYF.

The chain recombines TRBV5-1 with TRBJ2-5. The CDR3 totals 13 residues. Germline CDR1 SGHRS, CDR2 YFSETQ. The CDR3 is CASSQEHRETQYF. The complete variable domain, with remaining parts taken from reference TRBV5-1 and TRBJ2-5, reads KAGVTQTPRYLIKTRGQQVTLSCSPISGHRSVSWYQQTPGQGLQFLFEYFSETQRNKGNFPGRFSGRQFSNSRSEMNVSTLELGDSALYLCASSQEHRETQYFGPGTRLLVL.

The chain carries TRBV20-1 and TRBJ2-3. The CDR3 has 12 amino acids. Germline V gene data show CDR1 as DFQATT and CDR2 as SNEGSKA (reference sequence). CDR3 sequence reads: CSAPGYTDTQYF.

The V and J genes are TRBV12-3 or TRBV12-4 and TRBJ2-1; TCRdb's D gene call, TRBD1, goes unchecked for lack of DNA. The CDR3 consists of 16 residues. The CDR3 spells CASSHSPGDGYNEQFF.

The chain couples TRBV5-1 to TRBJ2-1; TCRdb's assignment of TRBD2 cannot be checked, as there is no DNA. The CDR3 is 14 amino acids. CDR1 is SGHRS, CDR2 YFSETQ, per germline. CDR3 sequence reads: CASSLGASGSLQFF.

The chain is built from TRBV9 and TRBJ2-3; absent DNA, TCRdb's TRBD2 call cannot be checked. Germline V gene data show CDR1 as SGDLS and CDR2 as YYNGEE. The CDR3 runs to 17 residues. This CDR3 is CASSVGVYGGGADTQYF.

This rearrangement joins TRBV15 to TRBJ1-2; TCRdb picks TRBD1, but there is no DNA to check that call. Per the germline V gene, CDR1 is LNHNV and CDR2 is YYDKDF (reference sequence). This CDR3 is 15 amino acids long. CDR3 loop: CATSAEGGRFSGYTF.

This chain links TRBV30 with TRBJ2-3. The V gene's germline CDR1 is GTSNPN and CDR2 SVGIG (reference sequence). The CDR3 contains 11 residues. CDR3 protein: CAWSSKDTQYF. Full variable domain (missing parts from reference TRBV30 and TRBJ2-3): SQTIHQWPATLVQPVGSPLSLECTVEGTSNPNLYWYRQAAGRGLQLLFYSVGIGQISSEVPQNLSASRPQDRQFILSSKKLLLSDSGFYLCAWSSKDTQYFGPGTRLTVL.

The chain couples TRBV20-1 to TRBJ1-1. The germline V gene encodes CDR1 DFQATT and CDR2 SNEGSKA (reference sequence). The CDR3 length is 12 residues. This chain's CDR3 is CSANLQSSEAFF.

The rearrangement links TRBV24-1 to TRBJ2-4; TCRdb reports TRBD1, a call that lacks DNA to check it against. Germline V gene sequence: CDR1 KGHDR, CDR2 SFDVKD. CDR3 length equals 17 residues. The CDR3 loop is CATSDSGLKGPKNIQYF.

The chain carries TRBV12-3 or TRBV12-4 and TRBJ1-1. The CDR3 is 13 amino acids. This chain's CDR3 is CASSFHWGTEAFF.

The chain uses TRBV4-3 and TRBJ2-3; TCRdb's assignment of TRBD2 cannot be checked, as there is no DNA. The CDR3 runs to 17 residues. The germline gives CDR1 LGHNA, CDR2 YSLEER. The CDR3 is CASSRKATSGSSDTQYF.

This chain links TRBV18 with TRBJ2-5; TCRdb's D call of TRBD1 is untestable without DNA. The germline gives CDR1 KGHSH, CDR2 LQKENI. This CDR3 is built from 14 residues. The CDR3 reads CASSRGTLQETQYF.

The chain employs TRBV9 and TRBJ1-1; TCRdb gives TRBD1 as the D gene, but with no DNA this cannot be confirmed. Germline V CDR1 and CDR2: SGDLS, YYNGEE. The CDR3 covers 16 residues. The chain's CDR3 is CASSHQPGTINTEAFF.